These T cell receptor beta chains were read from a single sample in a study of cytomegalovirus exposure and HLA in healthy donors. Clones were sequenced by immunoSEQ multiplex PCR, and TCRdb holds only the in-frame ones, with some missing. The table lists around 160,000 clones, around 84% of them singletons. Input material: PBMCs. The receptors come from a man aged 40-50 years in good health and CMV-seropositive. CDR3s include the opening cysteine and the closing phenylalanine or tryptophan. D genes are given only for firm matches. Clone size appears in some rows only: once, few, many, or a class for an expanded clone.

cdr3_nt	cdr3_aa	d_call	clone_size	v_call	j_call
TGTGCCAGCAGTTGGGGGGGGGCCGGGACGCGCTACGAGCAGTACTTC	CASSWGGAGTRYEQYF	NA	NA	TRBV27	TRBJ2-7
TGTGCCAGCAGCACAGGGGGCACGAACTACGAGCAGTACTTC	CASSTGGTNYEQYF	TRBD1	many	TRBV2	TRBJ2-7
TGTGCCATCAGTGACCCTGGGACTAGCGGGAGAGTTGAGCAGTTCTTC	CAISDPGTSGRVEQFF	TRBD2	NA	TRBV10-3	TRBJ2-1
TGTGCCAGCAGTTACTCCCGGGGGGAGACCCAGTACTTC	CASSYSRGETQYF	NA	NA	TRBV6-5	TRBJ2-5
TGTGCCAGCAGCTTAACTTCGGGGGCTAATGAAAAACTGTTTTTT	CASSLTSGANEKLFF	NA	NA	TRBV7-7	TRBJ1-4
TGCAGCGTTGAAGGAGCCCGAACGCAGTTCTTC	CSVEGARTQFF	NA	NA	TRBV29-1	TRBJ2-1
TGTGCCAGTAGGGGGCAGTCCCTAAGGGGTGATACGCAGTATTTT	CASRGQSLRGDTQYF	NA	NA	TRBV19	TRBJ2-3
TGCAGTGCTAGAAACTTCTATGAGCAGTACTTC	CSARNFYEQYF	NA	NA	TRBV20-1	TRBJ2-7
TGCGCCAGCAGCTTGGACCCCCCGGACAAGCAAGAGACCCAGTACTTC	CASSLDPPDKQETQYF	NA	NA	TRBV5-1	TRBJ2-5
TGTGCCAGCAGTTACGAAGCGGGAGGTGCCTACAATGAGCAGTTCTTC	CASSYEAGGAYNEQFF	TRBD2	NA	TRBV6-5	TRBJ2-1
TGTGCCAGCAGTTACTATGGGACAGGGGGCTTCACTGAAGCTTTCTTT	CASSYYGTGGFTEAFF	TRBD1	NA	TRBV6-5	TRBJ1-1
TGTGCCAGCAGCTTAGGGGCCGGGACTAGCTCCTACGAGCAGTACTTC	CASSLGAGTSSYEQYF	TRBD2	NA	TRBV7-8	TRBJ2-7
TGTGCCAGCAGCCCCGGCTCCGGGACTAGCGGGAGGGTAGGTGAGCAGTTCTTC	CASSPGSGTSGRVGEQFF	TRBD2	NA	TRBV11-3	TRBJ2-1
TGCGCCAGCAGCACAAGACTAGCGGGAGGCGAGCAGTACTTC	CASSTRLAGGEQYF	TRBD2	NA	TRBV5-1	TRBJ2-7
TGTGCCAGCAGTCGGACAGAGACTAGCACAGATACGCAGTATTTT	CASSRTETSTDTQYF	NA	NA	TRBV2	TRBJ2-3
TGTGCCAGTACCCACCGGGACAGGGTTTATGGCTACACCTTC	CASTHRDRVYGYTF	TRBD1	once	TRBV19	TRBJ1-2